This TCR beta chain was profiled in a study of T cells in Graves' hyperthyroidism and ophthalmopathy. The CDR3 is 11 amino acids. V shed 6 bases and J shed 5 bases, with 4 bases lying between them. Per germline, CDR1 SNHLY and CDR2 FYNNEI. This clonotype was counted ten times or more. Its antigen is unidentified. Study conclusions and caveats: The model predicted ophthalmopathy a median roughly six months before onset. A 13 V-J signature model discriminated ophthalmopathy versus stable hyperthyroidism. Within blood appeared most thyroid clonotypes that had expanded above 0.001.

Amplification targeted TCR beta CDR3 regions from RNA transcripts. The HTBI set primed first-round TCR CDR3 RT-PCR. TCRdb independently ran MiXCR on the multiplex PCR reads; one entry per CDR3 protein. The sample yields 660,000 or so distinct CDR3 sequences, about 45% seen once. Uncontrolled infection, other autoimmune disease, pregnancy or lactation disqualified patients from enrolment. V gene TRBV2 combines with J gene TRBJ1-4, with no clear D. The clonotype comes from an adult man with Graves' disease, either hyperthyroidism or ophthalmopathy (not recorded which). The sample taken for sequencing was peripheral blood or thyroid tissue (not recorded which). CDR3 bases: TGTGCCAGCAGAATAAATGAAAAACTGTTTTTT. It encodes CASRINEKLFF.